Shown below are 24 T cell receptor beta chains from a single sample sequenced in a study of cytomegalovirus exposure and HLA in healthy donors. Assay used: immunoSEQ multiplex PCR; TCRdb lists only in-frame clones, some missing. This table holds roughly 330,000 clones, around 90% found once. Material for sequencing was PBMCs. The receptor set was obtained from a woman aged 30 to 39 in good health and CMV-seropositive.

This clone showed up just once. The V gene is TRBV7-2, the J gene TRBJ1-6; 7 bases align to TRBD1. The CDR3 covers 16 residues. Per germline, CDR1 SGHTA and CDR2 FQGNSA. Trimming took 4 bases from V and 9 from J; bases not matched to a gene: 12. The CDR3 DNA sequence: TGTGCCAGCAGCTCCGGACAGGCAAAAAGAGGTTCACCCCTCCACTTT. Amino acids: CASSSGQAKRGSPLHF.

The J gene is TRBJ2-7, the V gene TRBV30, with D unresolved. The CDR3 runs to 15 residues. V was trimmed by 0 bases and J by 1 base, leaving 13 bases between them. Germline V CDR1 and CDR2: GTSNPN, SVGIG (reference sequence). CDR3 sequence (DNA): TGTGCCTGGAGTGTACAAGGGTTTAGGTCCTACGAGCAGTACTTC. It yields the protein CAWSVQGFRSYEQYF.

The V call is TRBV6-6, the J call TRBJ2-3; TRBD2 aligns across 8 bases. The CDR3 has 14 residues. Looked up from germline, CDR1 is MNHNY and CDR2 is SVGAGI (reference sequence). J lost 3 bases, V lost 7 bases, and 6 bases had no gene match. The DNA for the CDR3 is TGTGCCAGCACGGATAGCGGGAAGACAGATACGCAGTATTTT. This codes for CASTDSGKTDTQYF.

This chain links TRBV7-9 with TRBJ2-2; D is unresolved. Trimming removed 3 bases from V and 2 bases from J, with 7 bases in between. This CDR3 contains 14 residues. CDR1 is SEHNR, CDR2 FQNEAQ, per germline (reference sequence). The CDR3 region is CASSFPVNTGELFF. The CDR3 nucleotides read TGTGCCAGCAGCTTTCCGGTTAACACCGGGGAGCTGTTTTTT. Together with reference TRBV7-9 and TRBJ2-2, the CDR3 gives the full variable domain: DTGVSQNPRHKITKRGQNVTFRCDPISEHNRLYWYRQTLGQGPEFLTYFQNEAQLEKSRLLSDRFSAERPKGSFSTLEIQRTEQGDSAMYLCASSFPVNTGELFFGEGSRLTVL.

This chain connects TRBV6-5 to TRBJ1-1; weak D call: TRBD1 (5 bases). The CDR3 loop spans 16 amino acids. CDR1 MNHEY and CDR2 SVGAGI come from the germline V gene. V lost 0 bases and J 4 bases, leaving 15 bases between the germline ends. CDR3 nucleotide sequence: TGTGCCAGCAGTTACTCGAGTGGAGGGACTAGCACTGAAGCTTTCTTT. Encoded protein: CASSYSSGGTSTEAFF.

This clone occurred a few times. This rearrangement joins TRBV28 to TRBJ1-2; no definite D call. Germline-derived CDR1 and CDR2 are MDHEN and SYDVKM. Between the trimmed V and J ends, which lost 5 bases and 3 bases, there was a span of 4 bases. This CDR3 spans 11 amino acids. CDR3 in amino acids: CASSTYYGYTF. The CDR3 DNA sequence: TGTGCCAGCAGTACTTACTATGGCTACACCTTC.

The chain uses TRBV6-5 and TRBJ1-1, with 9 bases lining up with TRBD1. Trimming removed 1 base from V and 1 base from J; junction bases left unmatched: 4. Germline CDR1 MNHEY, CDR2 SVGAGI. The CDR3 contains 16 residues. In DNA, the CDR3 is TGTGCCAGCAGTTACTACGGGACAGGGAAGAACACTGAAGCTTTCTTT. Residues: CASSYYGTGKNTEAFF.

In its sample, this clone was seen once. CDR3 residues: CASSFRQGSYEQYF. CDR3 coding DNA: TGTGCCAGCAGCTTTCGACAGGGGAGCTACGAGCAGTACTTC. V usage is TRBV11-3 and J usage is TRBJ2-7; 8 positions match TRBD1. Germline V gives CDR1 SGHNT, CDR2 YENEEA. Trimming took 3 bases from V and 3 from J; bases not matched to a gene: 4. This CDR3 is 14 amino acids long.

In this sample, this clone turned up once. The chain joins TRBV5-1 to TRBJ1-1; D uncertain. The CDR3 consists of 15 residues. V was clipped by 1 base and J by 4 bases, with 14 bases between them. The germline V gene encodes CDR1 SGHRS and CDR2 YFSETQ. CDR3 DNA: TGCGCCAGCAGCTTGCCCGGGGTAACGGTCACTGAAGCTTTCTTT. It encodes CASSLPGVTVTEAFF.

This chain connects TRBV5-6 to TRBJ2-7, with a possible D match to TRBD1 (6 bases). V lost 7 bases to trimming and J lost 4 bases, with 18 bases between them. CDR3 length equals 14 residues. Germline loops: CDR1 SGHDT, CDR2 YYEEEE. Here the CDR3 reads CASDRWGLSYEQYF. DNA of the CDR3: TGTGCCAGCGACAGGTGGGGCCTTTCTTACGAGCAGTACTTC.

The V call is TRBV6-1, the J call TRBJ2-2, with D unclear. The CDR3 runs 11 residues. Trimming took 4 bases from V and 6 from J, leaving 3 bases between them. Germline loops: CDR1 MNHNS, CDR2 SASEGT. The CDR3 is CASSVPGELFF. CDR3 coding DNA: TGTGCCAGCAGTGTCCCCGGGGAGCTGTTTTTT.

Concerning this clone: At one end, the junction sequence differs from germline, possibly due to a read error. The chain couples TRBV5-1 to TRBJ2-7; D possibly corresponds to TRBD1 (6 bases). This CDR3 contains 13 residues. Germline V gene lookup returns CDR1 SGHRS and CDR2 YFSETQ. The CDR3 region is CASSLDGSRTVKF. The CDR3 DNA reads TGCGCCAGCAGCTTGGATGGTTCCAGGACAGTCAAGTTC.

The rearrangement links TRBV10-2 to TRBJ1-5; D is unresolved. Germline V gives CDR1 WSHSY, CDR2 SAAADI. V gave up 0 bases and J gave up 4 bases, with 7 bases separating them. The CDR3 runs 14 residues. CDR3 in amino acids: CASSESRRNQPQHF. The CDR3 DNA is TGCGCCAGCAGTGAGTCGAGGAGAAATCAGCCCCAGCATTTT.

The chain employs TRBV30 and TRBJ1-1, with D hard to call. The CDR3 extends over 12 amino acids. Trimming left V 1 base short and J 1 base short, with 4 bases between. Germline CDR1 GTSNPN, CDR2 SVGIG (reference sequence). CDR3 nucleotides: TGTGCCTGGAGTGATAAGAACACTGAAGCTTTCTTT. Translated, it gives CAWSDKNTEAFF.

The chain recombines TRBV28 with TRBJ2-3, with TRBD1 matching 10 bases. The CDR3 extends over 15 amino acids. From germline, CDR1 is MDHEN and CDR2 SYDVKM. The V segment lost 4 bases and the J segment 5 bases; nucleotides outside the gene matches: 6. CDR3 in DNA: TGTGCCAGCAGTTCCCCGGGACAGGGGAAAGATACGCAGTATTTT. It encodes CASSSPGQGKDTQYF. Full variable domain (missing parts from reference TRBV28 and TRBJ2-3): DVKVTQSSRYLVKRTGEKVFLECVQDMDHENMFWYRQDPGLGLRLIYFSYDVKMKEKGDIPEGYSVSREKKERFSLILESASTNQTSMYLCASSSPGQGKDTQYFGPGTRLTVL.

V and J are TRBV7-2 and TRBJ2-3; 7 nucleotides match TRBD1. Unmatched junction bases numbered 8, after V lost 5 bases and J lost 0 bases. The CDR3 is made up of 16 amino acids. Germline V gives CDR1 SGHTA, CDR2 FQGNSA. The CDR3 protein is CASSRRTGTSTDTQYF. DNA of the CDR3: TGTGCCAGCAGCCGAAGGACAGGAACTAGCACAGATACGCAGTATTTT.

The gene calls are TRBV2 and TRBJ2-1, with D unresolved. CDR3 length: 16 residues. Germline V gene lookup returns CDR1 SNHLY and CDR2 FYNNEI. The V end was cut by 3 bases, the J end by 1 base, with 13 bases between. The CDR3 reads CASSEGRSYSYNEQFF. CDR3 in DNA: TGTGCCAGCAGTGAGGGCAGGTCCTATTCCTACAATGAGCAGTTCTTC.

The chain links TRBV5-6 to TRBJ2-5, with 9 bases aligning to TRBD1. With 4 bases clipped from V and 2 bases from J, the junction kept 3 bases outside the gene matches. The CDR3 extends over 14 amino acids. Germline V gene lookup returns CDR1 SGHDT and CDR2 YYEEEE. The CDR3 DNA reads TGTGCCAGCAGCGGGACAGGGCGACAAGAGACCCAGTACTTC. Protein product: CASSGTGRQETQYF.

This clone was recorded only once. The rearrangement joins TRBV27 to TRBJ2-2; D is undetermined. The CDR3 has 13 residues. The germline V gene encodes CDR1 MNHEY and CDR2 SMNVEV (reference sequence). V was pared by 4 bases and J by 7 bases, with 10 bases between. The CDR3 loop is CASSSQVNGELFF. The CDR3 DNA reads as TGTGCCAGCAGTTCTCAGGTTAACGGGGAGCTGTTTTTT.

The chain is built from TRBV7-8 and TRBJ1-4; D perhaps matches TRBD1 (5 bases). CDR3 length: 15 amino acids. Trimming pared 5 bases from V and 8 bases from J, leaving 18 bases between. Per the germline V gene, CDR1 is SGHVS and CDR2 is FQNEAQ. CDR3 amino acids: CASSPLGQGGEKLFF. CDR3 DNA sequence: TGTGCCAGCAGCCCCCTTGGTCAGGGAGGGGAAAAACTGTTTTTT.

The chain has TRBV30 and TRBJ1-1; D gene unclear. Trimming stripped 5 bases from V and 0 bases from J, with 10 bases between. CDR3 size: 13 residues. Germline V lookup: CDR1 GTSNPN, CDR2 SVGIG (reference sequence). The CDR3 region is CAWAAGLNTEAFF. CDR3 bases: TGTGCCTGGGCTGCTGGATTGAACACTGAAGCTTTCTTT.

CDR3 nucleotide sequence: TGTGCCAGCAGTTTCCCCCCCGACACGATTAGCAATCAGCCCCAGCATTTT. It encodes CASSFPPDTISNQPQHF. The chain uses TRBV28 and TRBJ1-5; no clear D. Germline V gene data show CDR1 as MDHEN and CDR2 as SYDVKM. The CDR3 length is 17 residues. V shed 3 bases and J shed 0 bases, with 15 bases lying between them.

V gene TRBV7-9 combines with J gene TRBJ1-1; no clear D. Germline V CDR1 and CDR2: SEHNR, FQNEAQ (reference sequence). The CDR3 contains 14 residues. Trimming removed 0 bases from V and 5 bases from J, with 10 bases in between. The CDR3 DNA reads TGTGCCAGCAGCTTAGCGCTTCGTCAGACTGAAGCTTTCTTT. As protein: CASSLALRQTEAFF.

The chain recombines TRBV19 with TRBJ2-7, with 11 bases lining up with TRBD2. Germline CDR1 LNHDA, CDR2 SQIVND (reference sequence). The junction had 9 bases not matched to a gene; V was cut back by 7 bases and J by 4 bases. This CDR3 contains 15 residues. The CDR3: CASKAGTSGPYEQYF. Here the CDR3 DNA reads TGTGCCAGTAAGGCGGGGACTAGCGGACCGTACGAGCAGTACTTC.